These T cell receptor beta chains were read from a single sample in a study of blood T cell repertoires in COVID-19. Sequencing used immunoSEQ multiplex PCR; TCRdb keeps in-frame clones, though not all of them. The data hold approximately 280,000 clones, with roughly 90% observed a single time. Source material: peripheral blood. The receptors come from a man between 40 and 49 years old with acute or convalescent COVID-19. Each CDR3 is given with its conserved first and last residue. A D gene is named only where the DNA matches it firmly. The listing skips clone size in some rows; elsewhere it reads once, few, many or a size class.

CDR3 DNA: TGTGCCAGCAGCCGGAACAGGGGAGATACGCAGTATTTT; CDR3 protein: CASSRNRGDTQYF; clone size: NA; V gene: TRBV7-2; J gene: TRBJ2-3; D gene: TRBD1
CDR3 DNA: TGTGCCAGCAGTGAAGCGCCCAAGAGCTCCTACGAGCAGTACTTC; CDR3 protein: CASSEAPKSSYEQYF; clone size: NA; V gene: TRBV6-1; J gene: TRBJ2-7; D gene: NA
CDR3 DNA: TGTGCTAGTGGTTTGGTAATCGGGTACAATGAGCAGTTCTTC; CDR3 protein: CASGLVIGYNEQFF; clone size: NA; V gene: TRBV12-5; J gene: TRBJ2-1; D gene: NA
CDR3 DNA: TGTGCCAGTAGCTCACTAGCGCCGTTTGAGCAGTTCTTC; CDR3 protein: CASSSLAPFEQFF; clone size: NA; V gene: TRBV19; J gene: TRBJ2-1; D gene: TRBD2
CDR3 DNA: TGTGCCAGCAGCCAATGGCAGGCCCTAAGCACCATATATTTT; CDR3 protein: CASSQWQALSTIYF; clone size: NA; V gene: TRBV14; J gene: TRBJ1-3; D gene: NA
CDR3 DNA: TGCAGCGCGTCAGACAGCCCCAATCAGCCCCAGCATTTT; CDR3 protein: CSASDSPNQPQHF; clone size: NA; V gene: TRBV29-1; J gene: TRBJ1-5; D gene: NA
CDR3 DNA: TGTGCCATCAAGGGACAGGGAAATGTTGGCTCCTACGAGCAGTACTTC; CDR3 protein: CAIKGQGNVGSYEQYF; clone size: NA; V gene: TRBV10-3; J gene: TRBJ2-7; D gene: TRBD1
CDR3 DNA: TGCAGCGTGGAAAACAGGGGGCAATCTGAAAACACCATATATTTT; CDR3 protein: CSVENRGQSENTIYF; clone size: NA; V gene: TRBV29-1; J gene: TRBJ1-3; D gene: TRBD1
CDR3 DNA: TGTGCCAGCAGCCACTGGACTGAGTATGGCTACACCTTC; CDR3 protein: CASSHWTEYGYTF; clone size: few; V gene: TRBV3-1/TRBV3-2; J gene: TRBJ1-2; D gene: NA
CDR3 DNA: TGTGCCAGCTCCGGGACATGGGGCTCCTACGAGCAGTACTTC; CDR3 protein: CASSGTWGSYEQYF; clone size: NA; V gene: TRBV18; J gene: TRBJ2-7; D gene: NA
CDR3 DNA: TGTGCCAGCAGTTTATCCCGGGACAGGGGTCAGCCCCAGCATTTT; CDR3 protein: CASSLSRDRGQPQHF; clone size: NA; V gene: TRBV27; J gene: TRBJ1-5; D gene: TRBD1
CDR3 DNA: TGCGCCAGCAGCTTGACAGGCGATGAAGAGACCCAGTACTTC; CDR3 protein: CASSLTGDEETQYF; clone size: NA; V gene: TRBV5-1; J gene: TRBJ2-5; D gene: NA
CDR3 DNA: TGTGCCTGGAGTGTACATGACACCGGGGAGCTGTTTTTT; CDR3 protein: CAWSVHDTGELFF; clone size: once; V gene: TRBV30; J gene: TRBJ2-2; D gene: NA
CDR3 DNA: TGTGCCAGCAGTGAAGCAGGGGCAGCTAACTATGGCTACACCTTC; CDR3 protein: CASSEAGAANYGYTF; clone size: NA; V gene: TRBV6-1; J gene: TRBJ1-2; D gene: NA
CDR3 DNA: TGTGCCAGCAGTTACCCTATAGGGAGGGGTGACAATCAGCCCCAGCATTTT; CDR3 protein: CASSYPIGRGDNQPQHF; clone size: NA; V gene: TRBV6-2/TRBV6-3; J gene: TRBJ1-5; D gene: NA
CDR3 DNA: TGTGCCAGCAGCTTAGGACTAGCGGTAGATACGCAGTATTTT; CDR3 protein: CASSLGLAVDTQYF; clone size: NA; V gene: TRBV7-9; J gene: TRBJ2-3; D gene: TRBD2
CDR3 DNA: TGTGCCAGCAGCTTGGAGCACAGGGCCTACGAGCAGTACTTC; CDR3 protein: CASSLEHRAYEQYF; clone size: once; V gene: TRBV5-8; J gene: TRBJ2-7; D gene: NA
CDR3 DNA: TGTGCCAGCAGCGTAGACAGCTACAATGAGCAGTTCTTC; CDR3 protein: CASSVDSYNEQFF; clone size: NA; V gene: TRBV5-4; J gene: TRBJ2-1; D gene: NA
CDR3 DNA: TGTGCCAGCAGTTTTCGGGCCCGGGGATCACCCCTCCACTTT; CDR3 protein: CASSFRARGSPLHF; clone size: NA; V gene: TRBV11-2; J gene: TRBJ1-6; D gene: NA
CDR3 DNA: TGTGCCAGCTTAGAACTAGCGGGGAGCACAGATACGCAGTATTTT; CDR3 protein: CASLELAGSTDTQYF; clone size: NA; V gene: TRBV6-5; J gene: TRBJ2-3; D gene: TRBD2
CDR3 DNA: TGTGCCAGCAGCCCGTTGGGAGACGCACTTTCACCCCTCCACTTT; CDR3 protein: CASSPLGDALSPLHF; clone size: NA; V gene: TRBV5-4; J gene: TRBJ1-6; D gene: NA
CDR3 DNA: TGTGCCAGCAGCCTTTATAAGTCGGGGACAGACACCATATATTTT; CDR3 protein: CASSLYKSGTDTIYF; clone size: NA; V gene: TRBV7-9; J gene: TRBJ1-3; D gene: TRBD1
CDR3 DNA: TGTGCCAGCAGTTCGGGACTACCGGACACTGAAGCTTTCTTT; CDR3 protein: CASSSGLPDTEAFF; clone size: NA; V gene: TRBV6-4; J gene: TRBJ1-1; D gene: NA
CDR3 DNA: TGTGCCAGCGGGGCCCGGGTCGGTACGCAGTATTTT; CDR3 protein: CASGARVGTQYF; clone size: NA; V gene: TRBV6-5; J gene: TRBJ2-3; D gene: NA
CDR3 DNA: TGCGCCAGCAGTCAAACGACGGGAGGGACGACGCAGTATTTT; CDR3 protein: CASSQTTGGTTQYF; clone size: NA; V gene: TRBV5-1; J gene: TRBJ2-3; D gene: TRBD2
CDR3 DNA: TGCGCCAGCAGTGAGGCTCGGGCGGGGCCCACCGGGGAGCTGTTTTTT; CDR3 protein: CASSEARAGPTGELFF; clone size: NA; V gene: TRBV10-1; J gene: TRBJ2-2; D gene: NA
CDR3 DNA: TGCGCCAGCAGCCAAGGGGACAGGGGTGTCTACGAGCAGTACTTC; CDR3 protein: CASSQGDRGVYEQYF; clone size: NA; V gene: TRBV4-1; J gene: TRBJ2-7; D gene: TRBD1
CDR3 DNA: TGTGCCACCCAACGGGGTGACACTGAAGCTTTCTTT; CDR3 protein: CATQRGDTEAFF; clone size: NA; V gene: TRBV15; J gene: TRBJ1-1; D gene: NA
CDR3 DNA: TGTGCCAGCAGCCCGGGGGGGGGCTTGGCTAACTATGGCTACACCTTC; CDR3 protein: CASSPGGGLANYGYTF; clone size: NA; V gene: TRBV11-2; J gene: TRBJ1-2; D gene: NA
CDR3 DNA: TGTGCCAGCAGCCTTGGAGGGAAGGATGGCTACACCTTC; CDR3 protein: CASSLGGKDGYTF; clone size: NA; V gene: TRBV6-5; J gene: TRBJ1-2; D gene: NA
CDR3 DNA: TGTGCCAGCAGCTTATTACCCAGGGGGCGAATAAACAATGAGCAGTTCTTC; CDR3 protein: CASSLLPRGRINNEQFF; clone size: NA; V gene: TRBV7-8; J gene: TRBJ2-1; D gene: TRBD1
CDR3 DNA: TGCAGCGTTGAAGCCCCAAGCCCGGGGGAGCTGTTTTTT; CDR3 protein: CSVEAPSPGELFF; clone size: NA; V gene: TRBV29-1; J gene: TRBJ2-2; D gene: NA
CDR3 DNA: TGCGCCAGCAGCACTGGGACAGTCGAGCAGTACTTC; CDR3 protein: CASSTGTVEQYF; clone size: NA; V gene: TRBV5-1; J gene: TRBJ2-7; D gene: TRBD1
CDR3 DNA: TGTGCCTGGAATAGGGGGCGTAAAGGCTACACCTTC; CDR3 protein: CAWNRGRKGYTF; clone size: NA; V gene: TRBV30; J gene: TRBJ1-2; D gene: TRBD1
CDR3 DNA: TGCAGTGCTTCCGGTCCCTATGGCTACACCTTC; CDR3 protein: CSASGPYGYTF; clone size: NA; V gene: TRBV20-1; J gene: TRBJ1-2; D gene: NA
CDR3 DNA: TGTGCCAGCAGCCTATTGGGGCAGGACACTGAAGCTTTCTTT; CDR3 protein: CASSLLGQDTEAFF; clone size: NA; V gene: TRBV3-1/TRBV3-2; J gene: TRBJ1-1; D gene: NA
CDR3 DNA: TGTGCCAGCAGCCCCGGGACAGGGGTTGACAATGAGCAGTTCTTC; CDR3 protein: CASSPGTGVDNEQFF; clone size: NA; V gene: TRBV9; J gene: TRBJ2-1; D gene: TRBD1
CDR3 DNA: TGTGCCAGCAGCTTAGGGGGACAGGGGCCCACAGATACGCAGTATTTT; CDR3 protein: CASSLGGQGPTDTQYF; clone size: NA; V gene: TRBV11-3; J gene: TRBJ2-3; D gene: TRBD1
CDR3 DNA: TGTGCCAGCAGCTTCAACACAGATTACGAGCAGTACTTC; CDR3 protein: CASSFNTDYEQYF; clone size: once; V gene: TRBV11-1; J gene: TRBJ2-7; D gene: NA
CDR3 DNA: TGTGCCAGCAGTGACGGCCCGAGAGGATATTCCTACGAGCAGTACTTC; CDR3 protein: CASSDGPRGYSYEQYF; clone size: NA; V gene: TRBV6-1; J gene: TRBJ2-7; D gene: NA
CDR3 DNA: TGCGCCAGCAGCACTTTAGACAGGACCGCTTACGAGCAGTACTTC; CDR3 protein: CASSTLDRTAYEQYF; clone size: NA; V gene: TRBV10-2; J gene: TRBJ2-7; D gene: NA
CDR3 DNA: TGTGCCACCAGTGACCGCCGGGCCGCAGCCGGGATAGAGCAGTTCTTC; CDR3 protein: CATSDRRAAAGIEQFF; clone size: NA; V gene: TRBV24-1; J gene: TRBJ2-1; D gene: NA
CDR3 DNA: TGTGCCAGCAGCTTGGTCAGGGAGGGGCAGTACTTC; CDR3 protein: CASSLVREGQYF; clone size: NA; V gene: TRBV5-8; J gene: TRBJ2-7; D gene: TRBD2
CDR3 DNA: TGTGCCAGCAGCCAAAGACAGGGGGCTGAAGCTTTCTTT; CDR3 protein: CASSQRQGAEAFF; clone size: NA; V gene: TRBV3-1/TRBV3-2; J gene: TRBJ1-1; D gene: TRBD1
CDR3 DNA: TGCGCCAGCAGCCCGGGACAGGGGGCTTACGAGCAGTACTTC; CDR3 protein: CASSPGQGAYEQYF; clone size: NA; V gene: TRBV4-1; J gene: TRBJ2-7; D gene: TRBD1
CDR3 DNA: TGTGCCAGCAGCTTAGTACAGGGAGTCACCTACGAGCAGTACTTC; CDR3 protein: CASSLVQGVTYEQYF; clone size: NA; V gene: TRBV7-6; J gene: TRBJ2-7; D gene: NA